Following are 13 T cell receptor beta chains from one sample sequenced in a study of CD8 T cells in ankylosing spondylitis (TCRdb year 2017). Paper-wide results and their limitations: A TCR beta motif of about 8 highly homologous amino acid variants appeared characteristic of blood from ankylosing spondylitis patients.

These receptors' targets are unknown. Library creation used 5' RACE. TCRdb lists the instrument as Illumina HiSeq 2500. TCRdb trimmed the raw reads at Q25, called clones with MiXCR and kept productive beta chains. All rows with the same CDR3 protein become a single entry with the most common DNA and genes. The sample table shows about 440,000 distinct CDR3 sequences, and approximately 17% are seen once. Clones ranked in the top ten supply approximately 1% of the sample. Sequencing input: blood, either unsorted or a sorted T cell fraction (not recorded which). The receptor set was obtained from a male donor with ankylosing spondylitis.

This clonotype was observed at least ten times. The rearrangement links TRBV29-1 to TRBJ2-3, with D uncertain. The germline V gene has CDR1 SQVTM and CDR2 ANQGSEA. The V end was cut by 3 bases, the J end by 3 bases, with 10 bases between. This CDR3 comprises 13 residues. This chain's CDR3 is CSVDTGSTDTQYF. CDR3 nucleotide sequence: TGCAGCGTTGATACCGGGTCGACAGATACGCAGTATTTT.

This clonotype came up a few times. The gene calls are TRBV14 and TRBJ2-1, with D possibly matching TRBD2 (5 bases). V lost 2 bases and J 4 bases, leaving 15 bases between the germline ends. The CDR3 loop spans 16 amino acids. From germline, CDR1 is SGHDN and CDR2 FVKESK. The CDR3 spells CASSQYSGLAYNEQFF. The CDR3 DNA is TGTGCCAGCAGCCAATACTCCGGACTTGCATACAATGAGCAGTTCTTC.

This clonotype was seen only a few times. The chain links TRBV12-3 or TRBV12-4 to TRBJ2-4; TRBD2 matches 7 bases. The CDR3 sequence is 14 residues long. V shed 1 base, J shed 8 bases, and the junction held 5 bases outside the gene matches. The CDR3: CASSLGGGGYIQYF. CDR3 DNA sequence: TGTGCCAGCAGTTTAGGCGGGGGAGGATACATTCAGTACTTC.

J is TRBJ1-2 and V is TRBV12-3 or TRBV12-4; the D gene is possibly TRBD1 (6 bases). The V and J ends lost 8 bases and 2 bases respectively, with 15 bases between them. This CDR3 is 14 amino acids long. DNA of the CDR3: TGTGCCAGCGGGTATGCAGGGACAAACTATGGCTACACCTTC. It translates to CASGYAGTNYGYTF.

Ten or more counts support this clonotype. This rearrangement joins TRBV7-2 to TRBJ1-1, with unresolved D. This CDR3 is 14 amino acids long. The V gene's germline CDR1 is SGHTA and CDR2 FQGNSA. V was trimmed by 4 bases and J by 3 bases, leaving 12 bases between them. The CDR3 DNA reads TGTGCCAGCAGCTCCCCCGCGGGGTACACTGAAGCTTTCTTT. Its translation is CASSSPAGYTEAFF.

This chain links TRBV19 with TRBJ2-7, with 9 nucleotides matching TRBD1. V lost 4 bases to trimming and J lost 2 bases; unmatched junction nucleotides: 6. The germline V gene encodes CDR1 LNHDA and CDR2 SQIVND (reference sequence). CDR3 length: 15 amino acids. This chain's CDR3 is CASSTYGTGTYEQYF. The CDR3 region has the DNA TGTGCCAGTAGTACGTACGGGACAGGGACCTACGAGCAGTACTTC.

This clonotype came up a few times. The rearrangement joins TRBV6-1 to TRBJ1-1, with D tentatively TRBD1 (5 bases). The V and J ends lost 7 bases and 0 bases respectively, with 18 bases between them. There are 16 residues in the CDR3. The germline gives CDR1 MNHNS, CDR2 SASEGT. The CDR3, as DNA: TGTGCCAGCAAGGACCGCCGACAGCTCCTGAACACTGAAGCTTTCTTT. Its translation is CASKDRRQLLNTEAFF.

This clonotype was observed a few times. V and J are TRBV15 and TRBJ2-7; 11 positions match TRBD2. The CDR3 loop spans 17 amino acids. The germline V gene encodes CDR1 LNHNV and CDR2 YYDKDF (reference sequence). V lost 4 bases, J lost 3 bases, and 11 bases stayed unmatched. CDR3 residues: CATSKKKELAGVYEQYF. DNA of the CDR3: TGTGCCACCAGCAAAAAAAAGGAACTAGCGGGAGTCTACGAGCAGTACTTC. The full variable domain, completed using reference TRBV15 and TRBJ2-7, is DAMVIQNPRYQVTQFGKPVTLSCSQTLNHNVMYWYQQKSSQAPKLLFHYYDKDFNNEADTPDNFQSRRPNTSFCFLDIRSPGLGDTAMYLCATSKKKELAGVYEQYFGPGTRLTVT.

A single count supports this clonotype. The gene calls are TRBV5-1 and TRBJ1-2; 7 bases match TRBD1. This CDR3 is 18 amino acids long. J gave up 0 bases and V 2 bases, and 13 bases lay outside the gene matches. Germline V gene lookup returns CDR1 SGHRS and CDR2 YFSETQ. CDR3 coding DNA: TGCGCCAGCAGCTTAGAAGACAGGGCCTCTTTCCCTAACTATGGCTACACCTTC. Encoded protein: CASSLEDRASFPNYGYTF.

This clonotype has more than one count but fewer than ten. The V call is TRBV11-2, the J call TRBJ2-6; TRBD1 aligns across 7 bases. V dropped 5 bases and J dropped 3; count of bases not matched to a gene: 19. This CDR3 is 20 amino acids long. In germline, CDR1 is SGHAT, CDR2 FQNNGV. CDR3 region: CASSHLLFRGGAGGANVLTF. CDR3 nucleotide sequence: TGTGCCAGCAGCCACTTACTTTTTCGAGGGGGCGCAGGTGGGGCCAACGTCCTGACTTTC.

This clonotype has a handful of counts. The chain carries TRBV18 and TRBJ1-6, with no clear D. Germline V CDR1 and CDR2: KGHSH, LQKENI. CDR3 length: 15 residues. V shed 3 bases and J shed 5 bases, with 11 bases lying between them. The CDR3 sequence: CASSPRTADNSPLHF. The DNA for the CDR3 is TGTGCCAGCTCACCTCGGACTGCCGATAATTCACCCCTCCACTTT.

A few counts support this clonotype. The chain uses TRBV20-1 and TRBJ2-1; 10 positions agree with TRBD1. This CDR3 has 15 residues. Germline values: CDR1 DFQATT, CDR2 SNEGSKA (reference sequence). J lost 5 bases, V lost 1 base, and 5 bases had no gene match. The CDR3 region has the DNA TGCAGTGCTAGAGTCACGGGACAGGGGAACAATGAGCAGTTCTTC. Amino acid sequence: CSARVTGQGNNEQFF.

This rearrangement joins TRBV6-1 to TRBJ1-4; TRBD1 matches at 8 bases. The CDR3 runs 13 residues. CDR1 is MNHNS, CDR2 SASEGT, per germline. V shed 8 bases, J shed 8 bases, and the junction held 7 bases outside the gene matches. This chain's CDR3 is CASGQGPGEKLFF. The DNA for the CDR3 is TGTGCCAGCGGACAGGGACCTGGGGAAAAACTGTTTTTT.